Below are 15 T cell receptor beta chains sequenced from a single sample in a study of shared clonotypes between healthy human individuals. Repertoires were generated with immunoSEQ multiplex PCR, while TCRdb's copy carries only in-frame clones and drops some. The data contain 2.3 million or so clones, more than 80% of them seen just once; the ten biggest clones take up about 0.37%. The sequencing input was naive CD4+ T cells from PBMCs. The subset denotes: CD45RA+ positively selected. The receptors come from a man aged 18 to 30 in good health. Some clones in this sample may be carry-over from other donors' samples.

The V call is TRBV6-1, the J call TRBJ1-5, with TRBD1 matching 7 bases. V shed 9 bases and J 4 bases; nucleotides not matched to a gene: 6. The CDR3 loop spans 13 amino acids. Germline CDR1 reads MNHNS; CDR2 reads SASEGT. The CDR3 sequence: CASKQGNNQPQHF. The CDR3 DNA reads as TGTGCCAGTAAACAGGGGAATAATCAGCCCCAGCATTTT.

The chain joins TRBV2 to TRBJ1-1; D gene ambiguous. V lost 6 bases, J lost 1 base, and 9 bases lay in between. The length of the CDR3 is 13 residues. Germline V CDR1 and CDR2: SNHLY, FYNNEI. CDR3 nucleotides: TGTGCCAGCAGGCGGCTGCCGAACACTGAAGCTTTCTTT. Translating it yields CASRRLPNTEAFF.

V gene TRBV5-1 combines with J gene TRBJ2-3; 9 bases are shared with TRBD2. V gave up 3 bases and J gave up 6 bases; unmatched junction bases: 14. The CDR3 length is 17 residues. Germline V gene data show CDR1 as SGHRS and CDR2 as YFSETQ. The DNA of the CDR3 is TGCGCCAGCAGCTCCCTCCTCGGCGGGAGGGCGGGGGATACGCAGTATTTT. The encoded protein is CASSSLLGGRAGDTQYF. The entire variable domain, with the rest obtained from reference TRBV5-1 and TRBJ2-3, is as follows: KAGVTQTPRYLIKTRGQQVTLSCSPISGHRSVSWYQQTPGQGLQFLFEYFSETQRNKGNFPGRFSGRQFSNSRSEMNVSTLELGDSALYLCASSSLLGGRAGDTQYFGPGTRLTVL.

The rearrangement uses TRBV2 and TRBJ1-2, with D perhaps matching TRBD1 (6 bases). V was shortened by 8 bases and J by 5 bases, with 15 bases between the two germline ends. The CDR3 is 13 amino acids. Germline CDR1 is SNHLY and CDR2 is FYNNEI. The CDR3 spells CASRYQTGYGYTF. The CDR3 DNA reads TGTGCCAGCCGCTACCAAACAGGGTATGGCTACACCTTC.

The chain carries TRBV27 and TRBJ2-7, with TRBD2 as a possible D gene (7 bases). Germline V gene data show CDR1 as MNHEY and CDR2 as SMNVEV (reference sequence). V was pared by 5 bases and J by 7 bases, with 18 bases between. The CDR3 spans 14 residues. CDR3 region: CASSPWGGRSEQYF. CDR3 sequence (DNA): TGTGCCAGCAGTCCTTGGGGGGGGCGTAGTGAGCAGTACTTC.

This clone is a singleton in its sample. This sample also contains other DNA sequences that code for the same CDR3. This chain connects TRBV28 to TRBJ1-2; D gene ambiguous. The V end lost 2 bases, the J end lost 5 bases, and 6 bases lay between the germline ends. The germline gives CDR1 MDHEN, CDR2 SYDVKM. The length of the CDR3 is 12 residues. The CDR3 DNA reads TGTGCCAGCAGTTTACGACTATATGGCTACACCTTC. Translation: CASSLRLYGYTF.

The chain has TRBV11-2 and TRBJ2-2; D perhaps matches TRBD1 (6 bases). V gave up 3 bases and J gave up 2 bases, with 13 bases separating them. From germline, CDR1 is SGHAT and CDR2 FQNNGV. This CDR3 contains 16 residues. CDR3 sequence: CASSLQRTANTGELFF. CDR3 coding DNA: TGTGCCAGCAGCTTGCAAAGGACAGCAAACACCGGGGAGCTGTTTTTT.

The V and J genes are TRBV5-6 and TRBJ2-5; D gene unclear. The CDR3 is made up of 12 amino acids. Germline lookup yields CDR1 SGHDT and CDR2 YYEEEE. Between the trimmed V and J ends, which lost 4 bases and 4 bases, there was a span of 8 bases. CDR3 coding DNA: TGTGCCAGCAGCCCGTTCCGAGAGACCCAGTACTTC. Protein: CASSPFRETQYF. The complete variable domain, with remaining parts taken from reference TRBV5-6 and TRBJ2-5, reads DAGVTQSPTHLIKTRGQQVTLRCSPKSGHDTVSWYQQALGQGPQFIFQYYEEEERQRGNFPDRFSGHQFPNYSSELNVNALLLGDSALYLCASSPFRETQYFGPGTRLLVL.

The chain recombines TRBV7-2 with TRBJ1-3, with D perhaps matching TRBD1 (5 bases). V lost 1 base and J 9 bases, leaving 10 bases between the germline ends. This CDR3 region has 13 residues. The germline V gene encodes CDR1 SGHTA and CDR2 FQGNSA. CDR3 sequence: CASSLEAGSTIYF. The CDR3 DNA sequence: TGTGCCAGCAGCTTAGAGGCAGGGAGCACCATATATTTT. The complete variable domain, with remaining parts taken from reference TRBV7-2 and TRBJ1-3, reads GAGVSQSPSNKVTEKGKDVELRCDPISGHTALYWYRQSLGQGLEFLIYFQGNSAPDKSGLPSDRFSAERTGGSVSTLTIQRTQQEDSAVYLCASSLEAGSTIYFGEGSWLTVV.

The chain is built from TRBV7-6 and TRBJ1-1, with D tentatively TRBD1 (6 bases). Between the trimmed V and J ends, which lost 4 bases and 1 base, there was a span of 22 bases. CDR1 and CDR2 (germline): SGHVS, FNYEAQ. The CDR3 is 18 residues long. The chain's CDR3 is CASSSKVGGAEGNTEAFF. Written as DNA, the CDR3 is TGTGCCAGCAGCTCGAAAGTAGGGGGGGCAGAAGGGAACACTGAAGCTTTCTTT.

V gene TRBV28 combines with J gene TRBJ1-2; TRBD1 aligns across 10 bases. CDR1 MDHEN and CDR2 SYDVKM come from the germline V gene. V gave up 6 bases and J gave up 6 bases; unmatched junction bases: 10. This CDR3 region has 15 residues. Written as DNA, the CDR3 is TGTGCCAGCAGGCCGGGGGACAGGGGTTTGCATGGCTACACCTTC. Translation: CASRPGDRGLHGYTF.

This rearrangement joins TRBV5-6 to TRBJ2-5, with D perhaps TRBD2 (7 bases). The CDR3 is made up of 13 amino acids. The germline V gene encodes CDR1 SGHDT and CDR2 YYEEEE. Trimming left V 9 bases short and J 4 bases short, with 16 bases between. The CDR3 sequence is CATRAGARETQYF. CDR3 coding DNA: TGTGCCACGAGGGCGGGGGCCAGAGAGACCCAGTACTTC.

The V and J genes are TRBV11-2 and TRBJ1-2, with 9 bases lining up with TRBD1. The V gene's germline CDR1 is SGHAT and CDR2 FQNNGV. The CDR3 loop spans 14 amino acids. Trimming removed 5 bases from V and 8 bases from J; junction bases left unmatched: 9. The DNA of the CDR3 is TGTGCCAGCAGCCAAACAGGGGGCGAGTGGGGCTACACCTTC. Its protein product is CASSQTGGEWGYTF.

Remarks on this clone: Other DNA sequences of this sample code for an identical CDR3. This chain joins TRBV7-2 and TRBJ2-3; 9 positions match TRBD1. The J segment lost 0 bases and the V segment lost 4 bases, leaving 2 bases of the junction unmatched. The germline V gene encodes CDR1 SGHTA and CDR2 FQGNSA. CDR3 size: 15 residues. The CDR3 loop reads CASSSDRGSTDTQYF. In DNA, the CDR3 is TGTGCCAGCAGCTCGGACAGGGGAAGCACAGATACGCAGTATTTT.

This clone was picked up one time. The chain is built from TRBV4-2 and TRBJ1-5; 9 bases are a match to TRBD1. Germline values: CDR1 LGHNA, CDR2 YNFKEQ. CDR3 size: 14 residues. With 4 bases clipped from V and 4 bases from J, the junction kept 2 bases outside the gene matches. The CDR3 here is CASSRDRGNQPQHF. CDR3 sequence (DNA): TGTGCCAGCAGCCGAGACAGGGGGAATCAGCCCCAGCATTTT.